A selection of T cell receptor beta chains follows, all from one sample in a study of cytomegalovirus exposure and HLA in healthy donors. Clones were sequenced by immunoSEQ multiplex PCR, and TCRdb holds only the in-frame ones, with some missing. Among roughly 100,000 clones listed, 60% to 80% were seen once. Source material: PBMCs. All receptors derive from a boy between 10 and 17 years old in good health and CMV-seronegative. The CDR3 runs from the conserved cysteine through the conserved F or W. A D gene is named only where the DNA matches it firmly. Size is omitted from some rows. Given values are once, few, many or a class for expanded clones.

D gene,V gene,clone size,J gene,CDR3 protein,CDR3 DNA
TRBD1,TRBV30,NA,TRBJ1-2,CAWSLMRQGTPNYGYTF,TGTGCCTGGAGTTTAATGAGACAGGGGACCCCTAACTATGGCTACACCTTC
TRBD2,TRBV5-1,NA,TRBJ2-1,CASSLGASGAFYNEQFF,TGCGCCAGCAGCTTGGGGGCTAGCGGGGCGTTCTACAATGAGCAGTTCTTC
TRBD2,TRBV6-5,NA,TRBJ2-7,CASGEGRGQYF,TGTGCCAGCGGGGAGGGGCGAGGGCAGTACTTC
NA,TRBV30,NA,TRBJ2-5,CAWSKDSQQETQYF,TGTGCCTGGAGTAAGGACAGCCAACAAGAGACCCAGTACTTC
NA,TRBV6-5,few,TRBJ1-1,CASSSLSNTEAFF,TGTGCCAGCAGTTCGTTATCGAACACTGAAGCTTTCTTT
TRBD1,TRBV28,few,TRBJ1-1,CASSLDRVNTEAFF,TGTGCCAGCAGTTTAGACAGGGTGAACACTGAAGCTTTCTTT
TRBD1,TRBV6-5,NA,TRBJ1-2,CASSYSGRGRDGYTF,TGTGCCAGCAGTTACTCCGGCAGGGGGCGAGATGGCTACACCTTC
TRBD1,TRBV6-1,NA,TRBJ1-1,CASRENFDRGQPEAFF,TGTGCCAGCAGAGAAAACTTCGACAGGGGCCAGCCTGAAGCTTTCTTT
TRBD1,TRBV27,NA,TRBJ2-7,CASSRTGVGYEQYF,TGTGCCAGCAGCCGGACAGGGGTAGGCTACGAGCAGTACTTC
TRBD1,TRBV7-2,NA,TRBJ1-2,CASSGRGGTGGGYTF,TGTGCCAGCAGCGGGCGGGGAGGGACAGGGGGTGGCTACACCTTC
NA,TRBV7-3,NA,TRBJ2-3,CASSFSWATDTQYF,TGTGCCAGCAGCTTCTCTTGGGCAACAGATACGCAGTATTTT
NA,TRBV30,once,TRBJ1-4,CAWNGQATNEKLFF,TGTGCCTGGAATGGGCAGGCAACTAATGAAAAACTGTTTTTT
NA,TRBV28,NA,TRBJ1-5,CASSTTRQPQHF,TGTGCCAGCAGTACTACAAGGCAGCCCCAGCATTTT
TRBD1,TRBV6-4,NA,TRBJ1-2,CASRPGQGPYGYTF,TGTGCCAGCAGGCCGGGACAGGGGCCCTATGGCTACACCTTC
TRBD2,TRBV5-1,NA,TRBJ2-5,CASSLRGGEETQYF,TGCGCCAGCAGCTTGCGGGGGGGGGAAGAGACCCAGTACTTC
TRBD2,TRBV30,NA,TRBJ2-1,CAWSVLVGLVGYNEQFF,TGTGCCTGGAGTGTACTGGTAGGACTAGTTGGATACAATGAGCAGTTCTTC
NA,TRBV7-8,NA,TRBJ1-2,CASSPGVLGYTF,TGTGCCAGCAGCCCCGGAGTTCTCGGCTACACCTTC
NA,TRBV6-5,few,TRBJ1-3,CASSYSGQGNTIYF,TGTGCCAGCAGTTATAGCGGCCAGGGAAACACCATATATTTT
NA,TRBV5-1,NA,TRBJ1-3,CASSGGTPGNTIYF,TGCGCCAGCAGCGGCGGGACCCCCGGAAACACCATATATTTT
NA,TRBV5-1,NA,TRBJ2-3,CASSSTSTDTQYF,TGCGCCAGCAGCTCTACTAGCACAGATACGCAGTATTTT
TRBD2,TRBV30,NA,TRBJ2-3,CAWSALAGSDTQYF,TGTGCCTGGAGTGCTCTAGCGGGGTCAGATACGCAGTATTTT
NA,TRBV20-1,NA,TRBJ2-1,CSALRAEQFF,TGCAGTGCCCTGAGGGCTGAGCAGTTCTTC
NA,TRBV21-1,NA,TRBJ2-7,CASSKKGVVRYEQYF,TGTGCCAGCAGCAAAAAGGGGGTTGTCCGCTACGAGCAGTACTTC
NA,TRBV7-2,NA,TRBJ2-1,CASSLNGAGAYNEQFF,TGTGCCAGCAGCTTAAATGGGGCAGGGGCCTACAATGAGCAGTTCTTC
TRBD1,TRBV18,NA,TRBJ1-6,CASSPGTAPETLHF,TGTGCCAGCTCACCAGGGACAGCTCCTGAGACCCTCCACTTT
NA,TRBV14,NA,TRBJ2-7,CASSQRSIREQYF,TGTGCCAGCAGCCAGAGAAGCATACGGGAGCAGTACTTC
TRBD2,TRBV6-1,NA,TRBJ2-7,CATTAGTSARHEQYF,TGTGCCACCACCGCCGGGACTAGCGCGCGTCACGAGCAGTACTTC
NA,TRBV19,NA,TRBJ1-4,CASSIPGLNEKLFF,TGTGCCAGTAGTATTCCTGGACTGAATGAAAAACTGTTTTTT
TRBD2,TRBV5-6,NA,TRBJ2-7,CASSLAGGPTYEQYF,TGTGCCAGCAGCCTAGCGGGGGGCCCAACCTACGAGCAGTACTTC
NA,TRBV5-4,once,TRBJ1-3,CASSLGGTPSGNTIYF,TGTGCCAGCAGCTTGGGGGGGACACCTTCTGGAAACACCATATATTTT